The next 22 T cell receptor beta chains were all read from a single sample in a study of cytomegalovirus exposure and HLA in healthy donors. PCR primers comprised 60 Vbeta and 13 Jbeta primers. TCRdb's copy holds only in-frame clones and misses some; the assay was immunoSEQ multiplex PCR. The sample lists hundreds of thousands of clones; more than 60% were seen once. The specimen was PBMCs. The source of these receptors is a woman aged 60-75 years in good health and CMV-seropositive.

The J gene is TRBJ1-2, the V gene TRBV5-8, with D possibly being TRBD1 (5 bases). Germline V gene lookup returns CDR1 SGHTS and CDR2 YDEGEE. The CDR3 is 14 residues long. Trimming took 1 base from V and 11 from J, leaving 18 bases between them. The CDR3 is CASSLRGVLIGYTF. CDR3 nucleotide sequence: TGTGCCAGCAGCTTGCGGGGGGTCTTAATAGGATACACCTTC.

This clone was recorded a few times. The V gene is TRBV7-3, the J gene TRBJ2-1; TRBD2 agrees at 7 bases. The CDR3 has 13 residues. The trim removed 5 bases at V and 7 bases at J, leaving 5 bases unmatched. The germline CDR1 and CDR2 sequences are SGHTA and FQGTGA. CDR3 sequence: CASSRGGGNEQFF. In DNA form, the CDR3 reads TGTGCCAGCAGCCGCGGGGGAGGAAATGAGCAGTTCTTC.

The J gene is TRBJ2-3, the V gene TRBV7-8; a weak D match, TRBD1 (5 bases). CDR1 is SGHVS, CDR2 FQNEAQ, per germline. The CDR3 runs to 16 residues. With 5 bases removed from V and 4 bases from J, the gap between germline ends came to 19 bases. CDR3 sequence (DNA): TGTGCCAGCAGCCAAGATGGGGCCGGGCCATCAGATACGCAGTATTTT. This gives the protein CASSQDGAGPSDTQYF.

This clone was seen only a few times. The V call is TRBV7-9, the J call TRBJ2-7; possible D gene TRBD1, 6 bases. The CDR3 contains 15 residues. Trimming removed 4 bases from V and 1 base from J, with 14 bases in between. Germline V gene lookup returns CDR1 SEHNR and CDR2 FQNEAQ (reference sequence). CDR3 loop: CASSSNKGGSYEQYF. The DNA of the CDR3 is TGTGCCAGCAGCTCCAATAAAGGGGGTTCCTACGAGCAGTACTTC.

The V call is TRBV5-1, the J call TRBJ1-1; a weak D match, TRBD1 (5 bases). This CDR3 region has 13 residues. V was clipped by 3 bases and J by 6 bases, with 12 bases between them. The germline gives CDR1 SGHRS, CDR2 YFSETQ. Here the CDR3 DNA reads TGCGCCAGCAGCTGGGGCGTGAAGGCTGAAGCTTTCTTT. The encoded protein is CASSWGVKAEAFF.

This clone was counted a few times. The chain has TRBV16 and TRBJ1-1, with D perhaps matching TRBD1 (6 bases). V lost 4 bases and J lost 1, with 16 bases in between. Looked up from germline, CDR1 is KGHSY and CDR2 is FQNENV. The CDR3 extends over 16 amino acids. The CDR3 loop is CASSLYRQVRNTEAFF. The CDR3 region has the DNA TGTGCCAGCAGCCTCTACCGACAGGTGAGGAACACTGAAGCTTTCTTT.

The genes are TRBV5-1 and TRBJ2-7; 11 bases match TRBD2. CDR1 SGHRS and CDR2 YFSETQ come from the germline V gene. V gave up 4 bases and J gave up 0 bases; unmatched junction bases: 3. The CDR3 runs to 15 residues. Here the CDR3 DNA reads TGCGCCAGCAGCGCGACTAGCGGGGTCTCCTACGAGCAGTACTTC. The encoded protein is CASSATSGVSYEQYF.

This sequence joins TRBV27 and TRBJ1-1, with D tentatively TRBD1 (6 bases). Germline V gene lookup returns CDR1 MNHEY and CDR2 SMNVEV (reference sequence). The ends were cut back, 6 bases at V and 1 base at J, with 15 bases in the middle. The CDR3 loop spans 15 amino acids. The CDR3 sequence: CASSRPGHKNTEAFF. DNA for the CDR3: TGTGCCAGCAGCAGGCCGGGACACAAGAACACTGAAGCTTTCTTT.

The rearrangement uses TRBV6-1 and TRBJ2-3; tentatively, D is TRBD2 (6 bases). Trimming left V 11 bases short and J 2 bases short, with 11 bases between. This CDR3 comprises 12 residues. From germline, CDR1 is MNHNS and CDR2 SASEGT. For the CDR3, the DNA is TGTGCCGGGGGGTACCCCACAGATACGCAGTATTTT. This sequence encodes CAGGYPTDTQYF.

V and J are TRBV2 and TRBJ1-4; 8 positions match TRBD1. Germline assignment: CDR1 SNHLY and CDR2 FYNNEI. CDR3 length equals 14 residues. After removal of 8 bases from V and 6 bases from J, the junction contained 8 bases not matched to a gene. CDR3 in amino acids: CASRDRSSDEKLFF. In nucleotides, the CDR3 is TGTGCCAGCCGGGACAGGAGCAGCGATGAAAAACTGTTTTTT. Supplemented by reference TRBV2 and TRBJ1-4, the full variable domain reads EPEVTQTPSHQVTQMGQEVILRCVPISNHLYFYWYRQILGQKVEFLVSFYNNEISEKSEIFDDQFSVERPDGSNFTLKIRSTKLEDSAMYFCASRDRSSDEKLFFGSGTQLSVL.

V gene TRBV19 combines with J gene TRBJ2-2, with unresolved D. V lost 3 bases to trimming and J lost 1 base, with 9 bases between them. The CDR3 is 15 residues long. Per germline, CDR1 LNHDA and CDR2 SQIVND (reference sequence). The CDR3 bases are TGTGCCAGTAGTATCGATCCCAGGAACACCGGGGAGCTGTTTTTT. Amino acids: CASSIDPRNTGELFF. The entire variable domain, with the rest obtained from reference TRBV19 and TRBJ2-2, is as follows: DGGITQSPKYLFRKEGQNVTLSCEQNLNHDAMYWYRQDPGQGLRLIYYSQIVNDFQKGDIAEGYSVSREKKESFPLTVTSAQKNPTAFYLCASSIDPRNTGELFFGEGSRLTVL.

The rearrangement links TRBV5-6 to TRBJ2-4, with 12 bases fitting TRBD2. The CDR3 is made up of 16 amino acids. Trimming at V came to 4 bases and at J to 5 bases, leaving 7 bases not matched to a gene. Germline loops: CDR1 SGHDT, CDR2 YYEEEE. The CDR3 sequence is CASSTPTSGGENIQYF. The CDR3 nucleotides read TGTGCCAGCAGCACCCCGACTAGCGGGGGTGAAAACATTCAGTACTTC.

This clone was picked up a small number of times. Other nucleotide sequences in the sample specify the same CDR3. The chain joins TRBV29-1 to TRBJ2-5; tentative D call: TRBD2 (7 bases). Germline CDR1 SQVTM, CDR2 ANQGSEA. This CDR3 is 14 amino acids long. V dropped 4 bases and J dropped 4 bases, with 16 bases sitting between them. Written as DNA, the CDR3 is TGCAGCGTTGGGTTGGCAGGGGAGGGAGAGACCCAGTACTTC. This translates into CSVGLAGEGETQYF.

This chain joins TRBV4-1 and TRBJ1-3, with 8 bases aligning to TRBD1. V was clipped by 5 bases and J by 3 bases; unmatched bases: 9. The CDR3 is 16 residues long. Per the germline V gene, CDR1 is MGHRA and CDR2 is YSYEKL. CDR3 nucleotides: TGCGCCAGCAGCTTAGTGGACAGGGATAATGGAAACACCATATATTTT. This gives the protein CASSLVDRDNGNTIYF.

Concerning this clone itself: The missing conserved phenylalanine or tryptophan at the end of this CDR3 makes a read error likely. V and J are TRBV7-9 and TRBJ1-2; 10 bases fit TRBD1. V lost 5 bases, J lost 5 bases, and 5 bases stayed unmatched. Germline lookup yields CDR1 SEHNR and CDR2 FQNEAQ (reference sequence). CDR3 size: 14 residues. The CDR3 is CASSTGQGGYGYTL. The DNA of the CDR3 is TGTGCCAGCAGCACCGGACAGGGGGGATATGGCTACACCCTC.

The CDR3 DNA reads TGTGCCAGCAGCTTAGCGACAACCGGGACAGGGCCCTACGAGCAGTACTTC. Protein sequence: CASSLATTGTGPYEQYF. The V gene is TRBV7-6, the J gene TRBJ2-7; the match to TRBD1 covers 9 bases. The CDR3 runs to 17 residues. Germline V gene sequence: CDR1 SGHVS, CDR2 FNYEAQ. V shed 0 bases and J 2 bases; nucleotides not matched to a gene: 8.

The CDR3 protein is CASSESPGGYEQYF. The CDR3 coding sequence is TGTGCCAGCAGTGAATCCCCAGGGGGGTACGAGCAGTACTTC. This chain uses TRBV25-1 with TRBJ2-7, with a weak D call TRBD1 (7 bases). V was shortened by 1 base and J by 4 bases, with 11 bases between the two germline ends. Germline CDR1 MGHDK, CDR2 SYGVNS. CDR3 length equals 14 residues.

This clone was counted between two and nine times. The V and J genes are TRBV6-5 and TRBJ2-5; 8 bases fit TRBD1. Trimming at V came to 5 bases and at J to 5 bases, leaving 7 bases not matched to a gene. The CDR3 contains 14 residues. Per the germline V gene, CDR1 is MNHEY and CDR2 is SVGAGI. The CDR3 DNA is TGTGCCAGCAGTCGGACAGGGAATAGGGAGACCCAGTACTTC. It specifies CASSRTGNRETQYF.

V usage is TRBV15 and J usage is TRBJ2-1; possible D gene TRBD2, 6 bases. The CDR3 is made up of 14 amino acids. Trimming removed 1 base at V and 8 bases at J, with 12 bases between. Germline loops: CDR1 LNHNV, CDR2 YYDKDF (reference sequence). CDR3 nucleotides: TGTGCCACCAGCAGAGCGGGTCCGGGGGATGAGCAGTTCTTC. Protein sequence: CATSRAGPGDEQFF. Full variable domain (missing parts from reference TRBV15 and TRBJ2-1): DAMVIQNPRYQVTQFGKPVTLSCSQTLNHNVMYWYQQKSSQAPKLLFHYYDKDFNNEADTPDNFQSRRPNTSFCFLDIRSPGLGDTAMYLCATSRAGPGDEQFFGPGTRLTVL.

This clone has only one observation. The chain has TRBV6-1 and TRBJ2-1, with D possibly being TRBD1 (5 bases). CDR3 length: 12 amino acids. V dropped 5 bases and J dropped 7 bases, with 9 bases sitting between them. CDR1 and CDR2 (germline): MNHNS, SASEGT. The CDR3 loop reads CASSIQGNEQFF. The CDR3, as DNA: TGTGCCAGCAGTATCCAGGGTAATGAGCAGTTCTTC.

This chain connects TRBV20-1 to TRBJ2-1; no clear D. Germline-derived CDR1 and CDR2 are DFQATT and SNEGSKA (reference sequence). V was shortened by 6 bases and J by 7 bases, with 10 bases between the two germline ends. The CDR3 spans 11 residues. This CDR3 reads CSAHEWNEQFF. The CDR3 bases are TGCAGTGCACACGAATGGAATGAGCAGTTCTTC.

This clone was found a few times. The CDR3 DNA is TGTGCCAGCAGTGCAGTAGACAGGGCCGGGGAGCTGTTTTTT. Encoded protein: CASSAVDRAGELFF. The chain links TRBV6-4 to TRBJ2-2, with TRBD1 matching over 7 bases. This CDR3 region has 14 residues. The J segment lost 6 bases and the V segment lost 4 bases, leaving 5 bases of the junction unmatched. From germline, CDR1 is MRHNA and CDR2 SNTAGT.